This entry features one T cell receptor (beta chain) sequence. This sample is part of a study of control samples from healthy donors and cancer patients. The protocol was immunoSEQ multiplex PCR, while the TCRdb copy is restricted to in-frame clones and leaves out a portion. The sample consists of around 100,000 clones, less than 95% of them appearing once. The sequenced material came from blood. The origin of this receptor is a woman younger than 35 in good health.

The CDR3 region is CASSFYRANTEAFF. The CDR3 DNA reads TGTGCCAGCAGTTTCTACAGGGCGAACACTGAAGCTTTCTTT. This chain links TRBV27 with TRBJ1-1; D is perhaps TRBD1 (6 bases). Germline CDR1 is MNHEY and CDR2 is SMNVEV (reference sequence). This CDR3 region has 14 residues. The V gene lost 3 bases and the J gene lost 1 base, with 9 bases spanning the gap.